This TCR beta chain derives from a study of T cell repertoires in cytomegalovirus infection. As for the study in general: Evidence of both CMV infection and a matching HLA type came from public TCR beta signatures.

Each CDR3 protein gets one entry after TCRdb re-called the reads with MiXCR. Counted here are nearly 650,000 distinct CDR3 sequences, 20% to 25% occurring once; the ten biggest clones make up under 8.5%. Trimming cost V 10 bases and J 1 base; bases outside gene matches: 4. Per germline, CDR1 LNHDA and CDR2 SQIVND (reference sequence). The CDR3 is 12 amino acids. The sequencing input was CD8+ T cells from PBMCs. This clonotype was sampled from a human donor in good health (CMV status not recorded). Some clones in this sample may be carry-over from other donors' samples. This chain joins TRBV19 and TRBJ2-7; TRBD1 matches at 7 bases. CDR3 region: CATETGSYEQYF. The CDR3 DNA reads TGTGCCACCGAGACAGGGTCCTACGAGCAGTACTTC.